What follows is one T cell receptor beta chain and its context. The antigen is unknown. The data are from a study of cytomegalovirus exposure and HLA in healthy donors. Study-wide background: An earlier analysis identified more than 95 million unique TCR beta sequences in about 179 million T cells. Study-wide findings and caveats: Reported results showed that the classifier diagnosed cytomegalovirus status with high specificity and sensitivity. Earlier analysis yielded a pattern in which most TCR beta V segments were productive about 90% or about 30% of the time. As confirmed in vitro, a few CMV-associated chains were specific for CMV antigens.

The CDR3 contains 14 residues. Per germline, CDR1 SEHNR and CDR2 FQNEAQ (reference sequence). V lost 5 bases, J lost 3 bases, and 7 bases stayed unmatched. Both 60 Vbeta primers and 13 Jbeta primers went into the PCR. The table came from immunoSEQ multiplex PCR; TCRdb's copy has only in-frame clones and leaves some out. In the table there are roughly 110,000 clones, around 77% of which are singletons. The chain joins TRBV7-9 to TRBJ2-7, with 7 bases identical to TRBD2. This sequence originates from a male donor in good health and CMV-seronegative. The sample comprised PBMCs. CDR3 residues: CASSKSGNHYEQYF. For the CDR3, the DNA is TGTGCCAGCAGCAAAAGCGGGAATCACTACGAGCAGTACTTC.